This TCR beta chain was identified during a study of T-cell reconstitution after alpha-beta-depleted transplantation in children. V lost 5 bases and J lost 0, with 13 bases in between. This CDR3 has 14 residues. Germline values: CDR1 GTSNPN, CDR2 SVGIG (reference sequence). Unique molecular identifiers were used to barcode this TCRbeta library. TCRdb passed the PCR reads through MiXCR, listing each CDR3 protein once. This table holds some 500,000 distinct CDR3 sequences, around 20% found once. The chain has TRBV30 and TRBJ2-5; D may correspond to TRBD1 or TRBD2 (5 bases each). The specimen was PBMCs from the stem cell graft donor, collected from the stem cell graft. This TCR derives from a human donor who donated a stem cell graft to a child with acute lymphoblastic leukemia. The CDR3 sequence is CAWVRDVYQETQYF. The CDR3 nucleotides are TGTGCCTGGGTCCGGGACGTATACCAAGAGACCCAGTACTTC. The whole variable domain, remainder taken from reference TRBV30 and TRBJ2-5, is SQTIHQWPATLVQPVGSPLSLECTVEGTSNPNLYWYRQAAGRGLQLLFYSVGIGQISSEVPQNLSASRPQDRQFILSSKKLLLSDSGFYLCAWVRDVYQETQYFGPGTRLLVL.